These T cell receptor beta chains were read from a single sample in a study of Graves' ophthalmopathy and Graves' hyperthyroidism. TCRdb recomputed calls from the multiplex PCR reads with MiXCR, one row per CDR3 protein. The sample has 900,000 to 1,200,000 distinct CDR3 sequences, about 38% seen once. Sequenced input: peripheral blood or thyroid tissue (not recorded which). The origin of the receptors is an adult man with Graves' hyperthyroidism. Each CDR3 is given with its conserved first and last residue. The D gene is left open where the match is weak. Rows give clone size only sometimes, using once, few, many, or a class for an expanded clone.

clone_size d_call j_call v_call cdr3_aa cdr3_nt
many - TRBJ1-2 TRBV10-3 CAISLKGEVRGYTF TGTGCCATCAGTCTAAAGGGGGAAGTGCGGGGCTACACCTTC
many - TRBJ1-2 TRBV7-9 CASSLATEIYGYTF TGTGCCAGCAGCTTAGCCACAGAAATCTATGGCTACACCTTC
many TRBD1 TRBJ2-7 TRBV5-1 CASSLAPQGDEQYF TGCGCCAGCAGCTTGGCCCCCCAGGGGGACGAGCAGTACTTC
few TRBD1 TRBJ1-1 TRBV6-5 CASSYGGGVTEAFF TGTGCCAGCAGTTACGGAGGGGGCGTCACTGAAGCTTTCTTT
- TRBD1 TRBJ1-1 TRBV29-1 CSTSRQGMNTEAFF TGCAGCACCAGCCGACAGGGGATGAACACTGAAGCTTTCTTT
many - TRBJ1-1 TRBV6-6 CASSGKGREAFF TGTGCCAGCTCGGGGAAGGGCCGGGAAGCTTTCTTT
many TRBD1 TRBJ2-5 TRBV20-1 CSARWTGKETQYF TGCAGTGCTAGATGGACAGGGAAGGAGACCCAGTACTTC
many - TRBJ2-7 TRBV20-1 CSAHTSSSYEQYF TGCAGTGCCCATACCAGTAGCTCCTACGAGCAGTACTTC
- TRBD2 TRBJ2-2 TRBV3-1 CASSQVLAAGELFF TGTGCCAGCAGCCAAGTACTAGCGGCCGGGGAGCTGTTTTTT
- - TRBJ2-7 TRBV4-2 CARPGQPSYEQYF TGTGCGCGGCCTGGACAGCCTTCTTACGAGCAGTACTTC
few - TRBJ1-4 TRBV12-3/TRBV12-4 CASSRRGSREKLFF TGTGCCAGCAGCCGCAGGGGCTCGAGAGAAAAACTGTTTTTT
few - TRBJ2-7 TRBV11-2 CASSPRGGPIYEQYF TGTGCCAGCAGCCCAAGGGGAGGCCCTATCTACGAGCAGTACTTC
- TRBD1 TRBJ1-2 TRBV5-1 CASSPRDSPTDGYTF TGCGCCAGCAGCCCGCGGGACAGCCCTACAGATGGCTACACCTTC
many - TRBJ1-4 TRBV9 CASSVDIATNEKLFF TGTGCCAGCAGCGTAGACATAGCAACTAATGAAAAACTGTTTTTT
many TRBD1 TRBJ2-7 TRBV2 CASREPDRGRAYEQYF TGTGCCAGCAGGGAACCGGACAGGGGAAGGGCCTACGAGCAGTACTTC
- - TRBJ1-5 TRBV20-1 CSARAAGRTLSLSNQPQHF TGCAGTGCTAGAGCAGCAGGACGGACCCTGTCATTGAGCAATCAGCCCCAGCATTTT
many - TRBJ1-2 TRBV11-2 CASSSTRDYGYTF TGTGCCAGCAGCTCCACGAGGGACTATGGCTACACCTTC
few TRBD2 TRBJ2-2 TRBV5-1 CASSYPGLAGGELFF TGCGCCAGCAGCTACCCGGGACTAGCAGGAGGGGAGCTGTTTTTT
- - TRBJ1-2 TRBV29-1 CSVAMEEDNYGYTF TGCAGCGTTGCGATGGAGGAAGATAACTATGGCTACACCTTC
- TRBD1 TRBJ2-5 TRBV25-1 CATNRGFGQETQYF TGTGCCACCAACAGGGGCTTCGGGCAAGAGACCCAGTACTTC
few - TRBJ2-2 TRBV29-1 CSVVGGTNTGELFF TGCAGCGTTGTCGGCGGGACAAACACCGGGGAGCTGTTTTTT
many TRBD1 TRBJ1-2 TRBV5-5 CASSLEGQGVGYTF TGTGCCAGCAGCTTGGAGGGACAGGGGGTTGGCTACACCTTC
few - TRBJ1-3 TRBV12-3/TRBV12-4 CASVLGPVNSGNTIYF TGTGCCAGCGTATTGGGACCCGTGAACTCTGGAAACACCATATATTTT
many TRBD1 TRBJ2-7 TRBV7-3 CASSEGGTGGYEQYF TGTGCCAGCAGCGAAGGTGGGACAGGGGGTTACGAGCAGTACTTC
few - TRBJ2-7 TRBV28 CASSTDSPYEQYF TGTGCCAGCAGTACGGACAGTCCCTACGAGCAGTACTTC
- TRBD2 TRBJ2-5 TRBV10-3 CAISPGTSGGQETQYF TGTGCCATCAGTCCCGGGACTAGCGGGGGCCAAGAGACCCAGTACTTC
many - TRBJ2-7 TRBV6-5 CASSEAIGGEQYF TGTGCCAGCAGTGAAGCGATAGGTGGCGAGCAGTACTTC
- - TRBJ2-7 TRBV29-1 CSVGDGAYEQYF TGCAGCGTTGGGGACGGGGCCTACGAGCAGTACTTC
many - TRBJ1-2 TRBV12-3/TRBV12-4 CASRQQTENYGYTF TGTGCCAGCAGGCAACAAACAGAAAACTATGGCTACACCTTC
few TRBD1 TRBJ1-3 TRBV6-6 CASSRGDTIYF TGTGCCAGTTCCAGGGGGGACACCATATATTTT
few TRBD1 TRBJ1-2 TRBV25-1 CASLDGTGGRGYTF TGTGCCAGCTTGGATGGGACAGGGGGTCGCGGCTACACCTTC
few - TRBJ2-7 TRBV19 CASSMVGGREQYF TGTGCCAGTAGTATGGTGGGGGGTCGCGAGCAGTACTTC
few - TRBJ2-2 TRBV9 CASSQDFPGKNTGELFF TGTGCCAGCAGCCAAGATTTTCCGGGGAAGAACACCGGGGAGCTGTTTTTT
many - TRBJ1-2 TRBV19 CASTPQRGYGYTF TGTGCCAGTACCCCGCAGAGGGGTTATGGCTACACCTTC
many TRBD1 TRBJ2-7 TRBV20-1 CSARGARGLDEQYF TGCAGTGCTAGAGGGGCCAGGGGGCTCGACGAGCAGTACTTC
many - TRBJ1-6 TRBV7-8 CASSSGRASPLHF TGTGCCAGCAGCTCAGGACGCGCCTCACCCCTCCACTTT
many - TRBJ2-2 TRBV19 CASSTSPTGELFF TGTGCCAGTTCGACCTCCCCCACGGGGGAGCTGTTTTTT
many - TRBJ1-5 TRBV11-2 CASSLAPDQPQHF TGTGCCAGCAGCTTAGCGCCGGATCAGCCCCAGCATTTT
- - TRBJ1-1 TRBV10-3 CAISGGGEAFF TGTGCCATCAGTGGCGGGGGTGAAGCTTTCTTT
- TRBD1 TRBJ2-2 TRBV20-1 CSASARQGMGLNTGELFF TGCAGTGCCAGCGCCCGACAGGGGATGGGTCTAAACACCGGGGAGCTGTTTTTT
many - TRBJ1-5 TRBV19 CASRGPQHF TGTGCCAGTAGGGGGCCCCAGCATTTT
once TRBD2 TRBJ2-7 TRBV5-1 CASGDSGGAFAEQYF TGCGCCAGCGGAGATTCGGGGGGGGCGTTCGCCGAGCAGTACTTC
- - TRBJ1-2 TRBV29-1 CSVPRQGGYTF TGCAGCGTCCCCCGGCAGGGAGGCTACACCTTC
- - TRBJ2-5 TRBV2 CASSSRLLEGETQYF TGTGCCAGCAGTTCCCGACTCTTGGAGGGGGAGACCCAGTACTTC
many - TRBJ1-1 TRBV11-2 CASSLEWGNTEAFF TGTGCCAGCAGCTTAGAGTGGGGGAACACTGAAGCTTTCTTT
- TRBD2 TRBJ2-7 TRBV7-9 CASPGAGGPTGELYF TGTGCCAGCCCTGGCGCGGGAGGGCCAACCGGGGAGCTGTACTTC
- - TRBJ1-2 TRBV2 CASSVGAAGGYTF TGTGCCAGCAGTGTGGGGGCCGCAGGGGGCTACACCTTC
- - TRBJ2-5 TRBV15 CATSRGEVGETQYF TGTGCCACCAGCAGAGGGGAAGTGGGAGAGACCCAGTACTTC
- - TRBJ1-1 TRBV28 CASSFWFSDTEAFF TGTGCCAGCAGTTTTTGGTTCTCGGACACTGAAGCTTTCTTT
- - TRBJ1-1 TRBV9 CASSVIRGGPGYSTEAFF TGTGCCAGCAGCGTAATTCGGGGCGGACCGGGGTATAGCACTGAAGCTTTCTTT